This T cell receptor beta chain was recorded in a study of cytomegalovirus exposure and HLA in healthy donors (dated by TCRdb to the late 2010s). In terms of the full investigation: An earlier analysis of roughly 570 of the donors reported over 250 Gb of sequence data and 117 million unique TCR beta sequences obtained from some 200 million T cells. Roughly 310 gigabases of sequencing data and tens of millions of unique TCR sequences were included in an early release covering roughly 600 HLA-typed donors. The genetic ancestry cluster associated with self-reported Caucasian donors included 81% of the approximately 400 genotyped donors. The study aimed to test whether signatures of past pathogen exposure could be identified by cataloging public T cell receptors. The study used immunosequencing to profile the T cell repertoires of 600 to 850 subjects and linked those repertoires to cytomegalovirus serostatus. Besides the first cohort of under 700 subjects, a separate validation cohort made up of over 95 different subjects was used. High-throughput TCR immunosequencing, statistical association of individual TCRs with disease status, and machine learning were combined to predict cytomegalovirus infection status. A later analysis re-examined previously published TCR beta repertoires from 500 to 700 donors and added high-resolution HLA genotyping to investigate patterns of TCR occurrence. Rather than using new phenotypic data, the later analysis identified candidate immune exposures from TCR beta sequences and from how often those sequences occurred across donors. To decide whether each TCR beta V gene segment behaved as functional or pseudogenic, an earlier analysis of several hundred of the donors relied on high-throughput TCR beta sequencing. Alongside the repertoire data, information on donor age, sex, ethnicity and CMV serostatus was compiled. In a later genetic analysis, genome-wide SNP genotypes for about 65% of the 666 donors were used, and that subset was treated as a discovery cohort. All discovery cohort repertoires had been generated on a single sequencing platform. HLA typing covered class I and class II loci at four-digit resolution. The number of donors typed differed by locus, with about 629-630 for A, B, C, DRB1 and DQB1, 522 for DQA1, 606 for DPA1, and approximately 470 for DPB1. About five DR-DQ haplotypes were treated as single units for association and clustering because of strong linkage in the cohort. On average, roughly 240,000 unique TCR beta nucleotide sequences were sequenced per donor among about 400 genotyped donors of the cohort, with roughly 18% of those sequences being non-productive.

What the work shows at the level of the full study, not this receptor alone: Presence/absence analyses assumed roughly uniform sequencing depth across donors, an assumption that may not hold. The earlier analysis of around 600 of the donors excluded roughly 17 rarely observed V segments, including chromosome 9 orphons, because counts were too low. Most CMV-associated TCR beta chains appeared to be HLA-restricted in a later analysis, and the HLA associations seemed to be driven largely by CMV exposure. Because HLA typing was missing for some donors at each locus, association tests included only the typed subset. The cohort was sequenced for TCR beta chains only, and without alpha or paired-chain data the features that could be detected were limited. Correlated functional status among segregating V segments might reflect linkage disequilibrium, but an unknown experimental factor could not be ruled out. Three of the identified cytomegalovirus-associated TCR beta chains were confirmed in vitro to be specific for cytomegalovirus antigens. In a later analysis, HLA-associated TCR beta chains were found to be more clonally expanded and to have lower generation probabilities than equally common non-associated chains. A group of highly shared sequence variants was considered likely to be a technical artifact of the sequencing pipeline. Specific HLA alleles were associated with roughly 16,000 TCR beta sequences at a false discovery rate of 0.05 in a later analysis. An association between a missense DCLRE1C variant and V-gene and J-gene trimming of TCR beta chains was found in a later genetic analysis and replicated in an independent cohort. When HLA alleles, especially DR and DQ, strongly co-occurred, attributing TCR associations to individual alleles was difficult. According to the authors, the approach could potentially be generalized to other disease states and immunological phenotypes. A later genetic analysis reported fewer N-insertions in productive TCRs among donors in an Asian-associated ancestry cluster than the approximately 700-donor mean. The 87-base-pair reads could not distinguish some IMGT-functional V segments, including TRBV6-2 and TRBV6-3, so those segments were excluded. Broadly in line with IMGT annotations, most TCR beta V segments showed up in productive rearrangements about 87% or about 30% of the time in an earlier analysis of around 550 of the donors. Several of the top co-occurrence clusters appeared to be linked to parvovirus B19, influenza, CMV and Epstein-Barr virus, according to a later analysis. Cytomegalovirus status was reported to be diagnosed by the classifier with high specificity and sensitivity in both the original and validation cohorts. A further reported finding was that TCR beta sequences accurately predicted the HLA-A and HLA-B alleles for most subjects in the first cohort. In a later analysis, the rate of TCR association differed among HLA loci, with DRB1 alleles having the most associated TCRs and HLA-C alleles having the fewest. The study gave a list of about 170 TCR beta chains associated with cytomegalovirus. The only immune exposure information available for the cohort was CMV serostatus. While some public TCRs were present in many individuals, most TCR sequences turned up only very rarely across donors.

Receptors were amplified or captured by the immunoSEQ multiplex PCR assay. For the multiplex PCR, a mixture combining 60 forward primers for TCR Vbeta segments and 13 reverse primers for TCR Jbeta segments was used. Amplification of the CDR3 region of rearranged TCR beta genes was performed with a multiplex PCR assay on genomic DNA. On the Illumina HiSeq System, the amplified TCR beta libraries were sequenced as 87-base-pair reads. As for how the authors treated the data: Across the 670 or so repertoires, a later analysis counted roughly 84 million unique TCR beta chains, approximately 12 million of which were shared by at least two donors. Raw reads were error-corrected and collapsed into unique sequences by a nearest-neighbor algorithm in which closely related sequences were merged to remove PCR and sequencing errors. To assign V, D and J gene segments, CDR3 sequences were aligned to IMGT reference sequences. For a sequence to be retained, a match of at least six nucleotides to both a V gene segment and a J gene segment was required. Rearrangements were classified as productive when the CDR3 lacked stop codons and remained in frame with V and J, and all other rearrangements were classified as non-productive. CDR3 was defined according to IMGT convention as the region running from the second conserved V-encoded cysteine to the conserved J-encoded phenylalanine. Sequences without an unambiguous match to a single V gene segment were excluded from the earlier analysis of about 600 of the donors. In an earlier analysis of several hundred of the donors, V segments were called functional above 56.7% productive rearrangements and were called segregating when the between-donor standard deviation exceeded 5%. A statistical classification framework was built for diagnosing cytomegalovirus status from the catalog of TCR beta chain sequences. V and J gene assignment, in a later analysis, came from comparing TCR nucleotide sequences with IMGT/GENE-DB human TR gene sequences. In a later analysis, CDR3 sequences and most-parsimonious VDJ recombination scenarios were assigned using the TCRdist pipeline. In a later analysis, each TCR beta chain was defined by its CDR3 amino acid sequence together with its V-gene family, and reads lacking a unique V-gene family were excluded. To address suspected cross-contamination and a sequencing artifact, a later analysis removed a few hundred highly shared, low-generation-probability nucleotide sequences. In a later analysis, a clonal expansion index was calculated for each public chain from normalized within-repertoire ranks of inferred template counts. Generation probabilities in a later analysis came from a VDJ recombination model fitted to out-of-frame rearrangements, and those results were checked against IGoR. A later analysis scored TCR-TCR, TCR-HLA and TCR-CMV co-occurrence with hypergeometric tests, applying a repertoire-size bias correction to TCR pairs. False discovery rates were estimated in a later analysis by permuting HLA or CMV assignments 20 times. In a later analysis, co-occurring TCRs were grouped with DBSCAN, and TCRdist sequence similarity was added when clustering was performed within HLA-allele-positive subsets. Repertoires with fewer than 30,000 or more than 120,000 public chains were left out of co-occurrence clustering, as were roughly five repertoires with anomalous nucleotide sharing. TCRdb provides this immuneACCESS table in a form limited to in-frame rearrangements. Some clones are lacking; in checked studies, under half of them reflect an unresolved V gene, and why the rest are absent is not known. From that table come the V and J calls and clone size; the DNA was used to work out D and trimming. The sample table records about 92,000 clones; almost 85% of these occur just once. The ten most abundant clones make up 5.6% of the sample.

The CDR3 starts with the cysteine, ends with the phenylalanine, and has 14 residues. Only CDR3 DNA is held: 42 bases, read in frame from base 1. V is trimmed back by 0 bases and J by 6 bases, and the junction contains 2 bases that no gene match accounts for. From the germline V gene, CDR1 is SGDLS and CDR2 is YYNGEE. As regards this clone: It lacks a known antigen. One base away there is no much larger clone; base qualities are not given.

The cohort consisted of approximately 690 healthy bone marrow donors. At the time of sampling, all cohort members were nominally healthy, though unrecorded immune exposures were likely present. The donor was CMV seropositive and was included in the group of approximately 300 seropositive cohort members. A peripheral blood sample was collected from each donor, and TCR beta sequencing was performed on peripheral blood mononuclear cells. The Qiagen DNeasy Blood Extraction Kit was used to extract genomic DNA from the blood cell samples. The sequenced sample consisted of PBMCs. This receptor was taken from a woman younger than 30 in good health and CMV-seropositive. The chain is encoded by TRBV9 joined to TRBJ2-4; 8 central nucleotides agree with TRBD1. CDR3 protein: CASSVGGQGNIQYF. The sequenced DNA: TGTGCCAGCAGCGTAGGTGGACAGGGAAACATTCAGTACTTC.